This TCR beta chain was identified during a study of blood T cell repertoires in COVID-19. Whole-study context: Donors in the United States, Italy and Spain gave samples during acute or convalescent COVID-19. The cDNA or gDNA used as material had been derived from T cells, B-cell-depleted T cells, or PBMCs.

In the source study's methods: Amplifying reference gene primers gave estimates of nucleated cell counts. Generated by immunoSEQ multiplex PCR, the TCRdb table keeps only in-frame clones and is missing some. V, J and clone size are taken as reported in that table, and D and trimming were inferred from the DNA itself. Of some 90,000 clones listed, 75% to 90% are singletons. CDR1 is LGHNA and CDR2 is YNFKEQ in the germline V gene. The ends were cut back, 5 bases at V and 4 bases at J, with 17 bases in the middle. There are 15 residues in the CDR3. The receptor was isolated from a woman between 65 and 79 years old with acute or convalescent COVID-19. The genes are TRBV4-2 and TRBJ1-2, with D tentatively TRBD1 (5 bases). The sequenced sample consisted of peripheral blood. CDR3 sequence (DNA): TGTGCCAGCAGCGTCCGAGCAGGGCCTATCTATGGCTACACCTTC. Its protein is CASSVRAGPIYGYTF.